This TCR beta chain emerged from a study of blood T cell repertoires in COVID-19. Study information: There were acute and convalescent COVID-19 samples, and they came from the United States, Italy and Spain. In each case, the material was cDNA or gDNA derived from T cells, B-cell-depleted T cells, or PBMCs.

V was clipped by 8 bases and J by 2 bases, with 12 bases between them. The CDR3 is made up of 13 amino acids. Germline assignment: CDR1 MNHNY and CDR2 SVGAGI (reference sequence). In the source study's methods: Amplification of reference gene primers provided the estimated nucleated cell counts. Repertoires were generated with immunoSEQ multiplex PCR, while TCRdb's copy carries only in-frame clones and drops some. D and trimming were read from the DNA, whereas the V and J calls and clone size are those reported in that table. The table records fewer than 150,000 clones, around 86% of them present only once.

The receptor comes from a woman between 50 and 59 years old who had recovered from COVID-19. The genes are TRBV6-6 and TRBJ2-5, with D possibly being TRBD2 (6 bases). The sequencing sample was made of peripheral blood. CDR3 DNA sequence: TGTGCCAGCGCGATAGCGGTACAAGAGACCCAGTACTTC. This sequence encodes CASAIAVQETQYF.